A single sample is the source of the 26 T cell receptor beta chains below, sequenced in a study of T cell responses to AZD1222 COVID-19 vaccine (dated by TCRdb to about 2021). Receptor amplification or capture employed the immunoSEQ multiplex PCR assay. TCRdb's version of the immuneACCESS table is confined to in-frame rearrangements and falls short of the full clone set. An unresolved V gene accounts for under half of the shortfall where checked; the remainder is of unknown origin. The sample has about 140,000 clones on record. Together, the top ten hold over 2% of the sample. The sample's time point label, decoded: baseline before first vaccination. The sequencing input was peripheral blood. All receptors derive from an adult in good health.

J is TRBJ2-2 and V is TRBV6-5; TRBD1 matches 8 bases. The germline V gene encodes CDR1 MNHEY and CDR2 SVGAGI. The CDR3 has 15 amino acids. V trimming: 6 bases; J trimming: 1 base; junction bases outside the gene matches: 4. CDR3 sequence (DNA): TGTGCCAGCAGGGAGGGACAGGTGAACACCGGGGAGCTGTTTTTT. As protein: CASREGQVNTGELFF.

The chain combines TRBV4-2 with TRBJ1-5, with D possibly TRBD1 on 6 matching bases. The CDR3 sequence is 15 residues long. V lost 2 bases, J lost 2 bases, and 10 bases lay in between. CDR1 is LGHNA and CDR2 is YNFKEQ in the germline V gene. The CDR3 bases are TGTGCCAGCAGCCAAAGGGCAGGGGGCAATCAGCCCCAGCATTTT. This gives the protein CASSQRAGGNQPQHF.

The gene calls are TRBV11-1 and TRBJ2-7; TRBD1 or TRBD2 may be the D gene (6 bases each). CDR3 length: 14 amino acids. The germline V gene has CDR1 SGHAT and CDR2 FQDESV (reference sequence). V dropped 5 bases and J dropped 0 bases, with 11 bases sitting between them. CDR3 sequence (DNA): TGTGCCAGCAGCCGGGGGACAACCTCCTACGAGCAGTACTTC. This translates into CASSRGTTSYEQYF.

This rearrangement joins TRBV28 to TRBJ1-5, with a tentative D call TRBD1 (5 bases). CDR1 is MDHEN, CDR2 SYDVKM, per germline. The CDR3 has 14 residues. Trimming took off 4 bases at V and 7 bases at J, with 14 bases between the two ends. The CDR3 loop is CASSSPAGGQPQHF. The CDR3 nucleotides are TGTGCCAGCAGTTCCCCCGCGGGGGGGCAGCCCCAGCATTTT.

This chain uses TRBV30 with TRBJ2-7; 7 bases agree with TRBD1. The junction had 6 bases not matched to a gene; V was cut back by 3 bases and J by 4 bases. CDR3 size: 13 residues. The germline CDR1 and CDR2 sequences are GTSNPN and SVGIG (reference sequence). The CDR3 region is CAWRERGLYEQYF. The CDR3 DNA reads as TGTGCCTGGAGGGAAAGGGGGCTGTACGAGCAGTACTTC.

CDR3 in DNA: TGTGCCAGCAGCCCCTCATCGTCGGGGCCAGGGGTTGGCTACACCTTC. Its translation: CASSPSSSGPGVGYTF. V is TRBV13 and J is TRBJ1-2, with TRBD1 as a possible D gene (6 bases). CDR3 length: 16 residues. CDR1 is PRHDT and CDR2 is FYEKMQ in the germline V gene (reference sequence). V lost 5 bases to trimming and J lost 7 bases, with 23 bases between them. Drawing the rest from reference TRBV13 and TRBJ1-2, the complete variable domain is AAGVIQSPRHLIKEKRETATLKCYPIPRHDTVYWYQQGPGQDPQFLISFYEKMQSDKGSIPDRFSAQQFSDYHSELNMSSLELGDSALYFCASSPSSSGPGVGYTFGSGTRLTVV.

DNA of the CDR3: TGTGCCAGCAGCTTGGAGGGACAGGGCCCATATGGCTACACCTTC. This gives the protein CASSLEGQGPYGYTF. V is TRBV5-4 and J is TRBJ1-2; 9 nucleotides align to TRBD1. With 0 bases clipped from V and 5 bases from J, the junction kept 5 bases outside the gene matches. CDR1 SGHNT and CDR2 YYREEE come from the germline V gene (reference sequence). This CDR3 region has 15 residues.

J is TRBJ2-3 and V is TRBV28; 10 bases are a match to TRBD2. Germline V gives CDR1 MDHEN, CDR2 SYDVKM. V shed 6 bases and J 0 bases; nucleotides not matched to a gene: 3. The CDR3 is 15 residues long. The CDR3 protein is CASSSSGGSTDTQYF. The CDR3, as DNA: TGTGCCAGCAGCTCTAGCGGGGGCAGCACAGATACGCAGTATTTT.

The V and J genes are TRBV7-9 and TRBJ2-3, with 8 bases that match TRBD2. The CDR3 is 16 amino acids. Germline CDR1 SEHNR, CDR2 FQNEAQ (reference sequence). The V gene end was trimmed by 4 bases and the J gene end by 4 bases; junction bases not matched to a gene: 10. In nucleotides, the CDR3 is TGTGCCAGCAGCTACCAAGCGGGGGCCCTCGCAGATACGCAGTATTTT. It codes for CASSYQAGALADTQYF.

The CDR3 DNA follows: TGCAGTGCTGCCCTCCCAGATACGCAGTATTTT. Residues: CSAALPDTQYF. The V gene is TRBV20-1, the J gene TRBJ2-3; D is unresolved. The CDR3 is 11 amino acids. The V end was cut by 5 bases, the J end by 4 bases, with 7 bases between. The germline V gene encodes CDR1 DFQATT and CDR2 SNEGSKA (reference sequence).

J is TRBJ1-2 and V is TRBV19; maybe TRBD1 (6 bases). The germline V and J ends were trimmed by 7 bases and 4 bases, with 13 bases remaining between them. CDR1 is LNHDA and CDR2 is SQIVND in the germline V gene (reference sequence). The CDR3 loop spans 13 amino acids. The CDR3 here is CASNGGRIYGYTF. CDR3 bases: TGTGCCAGTAACGGGGGCAGAATCTATGGCTACACCTTC.

V gene TRBV10-3 combines with J gene TRBJ1-5; no clear D gene. V lost 8 bases and J 5 bases, leaving 7 bases between the germline ends. Germline V gene data show CDR1 as ENHRY and CDR2 as SYGVKD. This CDR3 spans 11 amino acids. The CDR3 here is CAIGEDQPQHF. The CDR3 DNA follows: TGTGCCATCGGGGAAGATCAGCCCCAGCATTTT.

The chain has TRBV6-5 and TRBJ1-2, with TRBD1 matching 7 bases. In germline, CDR1 is MNHEY, CDR2 SVGAGI. The CDR3 is 15 residues long. V gave up 6 bases and J gave up 5 bases; unmatched junction bases: 12. The DNA for the CDR3 is TGTGCCAGCAGAAGACAGGGCCGTGTTCCATATGGCTACACCTTC. Its translation is CASRRQGRVPYGYTF.

The chain recombines TRBV28 with TRBJ2-7, with TRBD1 matching over 9 bases. Germline CDR1 and CDR2: MDHEN and SYDVKM. V lost 6 bases, J lost 3 bases, and 12 bases stayed unmatched. This CDR3 spans 16 amino acids. CDR3 in amino acids: CASSHHGDRVDYEQYF. The CDR3 bases are TGTGCCAGCAGCCACCACGGGGACAGGGTTGACTACGAGCAGTACTTC.

The chain has TRBV7-9 and TRBJ2-5, with TRBD1 as a possible D gene (5 bases). Germline CDR1 reads SEHNR; CDR2 reads FQNEAQ (reference sequence). The V gene lost 2 bases and the J gene lost 4 bases, with 8 bases spanning the gap. This CDR3 region has 13 residues. In DNA form, the CDR3 reads TGTGCCAGCAGCTTACCAGGGATAGAGACCCAGTACTTC. It is translated as CASSLPGIETQYF.

This chain joins TRBV6-5 and TRBJ2-7; TRBD2 agrees at 13 bases. CDR1 and CDR2 from the germline V gene are MNHEY and SVGAGI. V lost 5 bases and J lost 4; bases outside the gene matches: 5. The CDR3 is 15 amino acids. Here the CDR3 DNA reads TGTGCCAGCAGTCGCCAGGGACTAGCGGGGTACGAGCAGTACTTC. It is translated as CASSRQGLAGYEQYF.

V gene TRBV19 combines with J gene TRBJ1-1; 7 bases fit TRBD1. CDR3 length: 13 amino acids. V lost 9 bases to trimming and J lost 7 bases; unmatched junction nucleotides: 11. The V gene's germline CDR1 is LNHDA and CDR2 SQIVND (reference sequence). The CDR3 sequence: CASRVGTAIEAFF. For the CDR3, the DNA is TGTGCCAGCCGGGTTGGGACAGCAATTGAAGCTTTCTTT.

The chain carries TRBV10-1 and TRBJ1-1; perhaps TRBD1 as D (6 bases). The CDR3 loop spans 14 amino acids. Germline lookup yields CDR1 WNHNN and CDR2 SYGVQD (reference sequence). Trimming took off 10 bases at V and 5 bases at J, with 20 bases between the two ends. The CDR3 bases are TGCGCCACCCATACACAGGGTAACCGGACTGAAGCTTTCTTT. Its protein is CATHTQGNRTEAFF.

The J gene is TRBJ1-1, the V gene TRBV25-1, with a tentative D call TRBD1 (5 bases). The V gene lost 1 base and the J gene lost 3 bases, with 12 bases spanning the gap. The germline gives CDR1 MGHDK, CDR2 SYGVNS. This CDR3 has 15 amino acids. The CDR3 nucleotides are TGTGCCAGCAGTGAATGGGGCAGTAGGGACACTGAAGCTTTCTTT. This sequence encodes CASSEWGSRDTEAFF.

The chain employs TRBV7-6 and TRBJ1-4; 11 bases line up with TRBD1. This CDR3 spans 16 amino acids. Trimming at V came to 5 bases and at J to 3 bases, leaving 5 bases not matched to a gene. Per germline, CDR1 SGHVS and CDR2 FNYEAQ. CDR3 in amino acids: CASSLGQGAANEKLFF. The CDR3 DNA is TGTGCCAGCAGCCTCGGACAGGGGGCGGCTAATGAAAAACTGTTTTTT.

J is TRBJ2-7 and V is TRBV6-5, with 9 bases matching TRBD1. Per the germline V gene, CDR1 is MNHEY and CDR2 is SVGAGI. This CDR3 contains 13 residues. The V and J ends lost 6 bases and 4 bases, in that order; junction bases with no gene match: 4. CDR3 DNA sequence: TGTGCCAGCAGCCGGGACAGGGAGTACGAGCAGTACTTC. Amino acids: CASSRDREYEQYF.

This chain uses TRBV9 with TRBJ2-1; D ambiguous. The ends were cut back, 0 bases at V and 5 bases at J, with 6 bases in the middle. The germline gives CDR1 SGDLS, CDR2 YYNGEE. The CDR3 is made up of 13 amino acids. CDR3 coding DNA: TGTGCCAGCAGCGTAGGACTCAACAATGAGCAGTTCTTC. Encoded protein: CASSVGLNNEQFF.

The V call is TRBV7-2, the J call TRBJ2-2; D gene ambiguous. V was trimmed by 3 bases and J by 6 bases, leaving 11 bases between them. Germline CDR1 is SGHTA and CDR2 is FQGNSA. CDR3 size: 14 residues. CDR3 sequence reads: CASSFTVGSGELFF. The CDR3 coding sequence is TGTGCCAGCAGCTTCACAGTGGGATCCGGGGAGCTGTTTTTT.

The V call is TRBV30, the J call TRBJ1-1, with D possibly being TRBD1 (6 bases). V lost 4 bases and J 7 bases, leaving 10 bases between the germline ends. The CDR3 runs 11 residues. The germline CDR1 and CDR2 sequences are GTSNPN and SVGIG (reference sequence). CDR3 sequence (DNA): TGTGCCTGGAACAGGGCAGATGAAGCTTTCTTT. This codes for CAWNRADEAFF.

The chain uses TRBV4-1 and TRBJ2-5; TRBD2 matches at 9 bases. Germline-derived CDR1 and CDR2 are MGHRA and YSYEKL. With 4 bases clipped from V and 2 bases from J, the junction kept 5 bases outside the gene matches. This CDR3 spans 15 amino acids. CDR3 bases: TGCGCCAGCAGCCCCAGACTAGCGGTTCAAGAGACCCAGTACTTC. Protein: CASSPRLAVQETQYF.

The chain employs TRBV28 and TRBJ2-7; D may be TRBD1 (6 bases). Per the germline V gene, CDR1 is MDHEN and CDR2 is SYDVKM. V was shortened by 2 bases and J by 0 bases, with 11 bases between the two germline ends. CDR3 length: 15 residues. CDR3 protein: CASSLPGVDSYEQYF. Here the CDR3 DNA reads TGTGCCAGCAGTTTACCAGGGGTGGACTCCTACGAGCAGTACTTC.